Here is one T cell receptor beta chain with its context. What it binds is unknown. Described treatment: oral pan-JAK inhibitor, 5-10 mg twice daily. Collected material from alopecia areata patients comprised lesional scalp punch biopsies and peripheral blood. This record comes from a study of CD8+ T cells in alopecia areata. General observations from the study: Many of the expanded lesional clones endured in scalp and blood while on tofacitinib. The study found higher clonality in lesional than normal scalp, especially in alopecia totalis/universalis.

Germline V gene data show CDR1 as MNHEY and CDR2 as SVGAGI. This CDR3 region has 15 residues. The V gene lost 3 bases and the J gene lost 4 bases, with 16 bases spanning the gap. Extraction of RNA preceded its reverse transcription into cDNA, which served as the sequencing template. Clones were sequenced by immunoSEQ multiplex PCR, and TCRdb holds only the in-frame ones, with some missing. The data show more than 200,000 clones, approximately 47% seen once. The sample was CD4+ T cells sorted from blood, taken at approximately week 36, from a patient treated with tofacitinib. V and J are TRBV6-5 and TRBJ2-7; D is perhaps TRBD1 (5 bases). The receptor was derived from a human donor with alopecia areata. CDR3 protein: CASSYTVAGSYEQYF. CDR3 in DNA: TGTGCCAGCAGTTATACCGTGGCAGGGTCGTACGAGCAGTACTTC.